These 29 T cell receptor beta chains were sequenced from one sample in a study of OX40 agonist ivuxolimab in advanced cancers. The assay was immunoSEQ multiplex PCR, and TCRdb's table has in-frame clones only and misses some. The sample lists under 80,000 clones, almost 90% seen once, with 0.78% in the top ten. Sequenced material: CD4+ or CD8+ T cells sorted from blood, taken in a trial of the OX40 agonist ivuxolimab. The receptor set was obtained from an adult with an advanced solid tumor such as melanoma, head and neck, liver or kidney cancer.

This clone has only one observation. This rearrangement joins TRBV10-3 to TRBJ2-2; 8 nucleotides line up with TRBD1. Trimming removed 10 bases from V and 3 bases from J; junction bases left unmatched: 7. Germline V lookup: CDR1 ENHRY, CDR2 SYGVKD. The CDR3 extends over 14 amino acids. The DNA of the CDR3 is TGTGCCACCCTGACAGGGGCAGACACCGGGGAGCTGTTTTTT. This sequence encodes CATLTGADTGELFF.

In this sample, this clone turned up a few times. The rearrangement joins TRBV2 to TRBJ1-5; D gene unclear. The CDR3 has 14 amino acids. Germline loops: CDR1 SNHLY, CDR2 FYNNEI. Between the trimmed V and J ends, which lost 7 bases and 7 bases, there was a span of 17 bases. Here the CDR3 reads CASTLGGFGQPQHF. CDR3 nucleotide sequence: TGTGCCAGCACCCTGGGAGGTTTCGGGCAGCCCCAGCATTTT.

This chain connects TRBV27 to TRBJ2-3; 8 bases are shared with TRBD2. CDR3 length equals 15 residues. With 4 bases clipped from V and 5 bases from J, the junction kept 8 bases outside the gene matches. Looked up from germline, CDR1 is MNHEY and CDR2 is SMNVEV (reference sequence). The CDR3 nucleotides read TGTGCCAGCAGTTCCGGGCCGGGGGGGGAAGATACGCAGTATTTT. Amino acids: CASSSGPGGEDTQYF.

The chain links TRBV5-1 to TRBJ1-5; unclear D gene. CDR1 SGHRS and CDR2 YFSETQ come from the germline V gene. This CDR3 spans 14 amino acids. V lost 0 bases and J 4 bases, leaving 8 bases between the germline ends. The CDR3 loop is CASSLEGSNQPQHF. In DNA form, the CDR3 reads TGCGCCAGCAGCTTGGAAGGGTCGAATCAGCCCCAGCATTTT.

The chain links TRBV7-9 to TRBJ1-4; unclear D gene. The germline CDR1 and CDR2 sequences are SEHNR and FQNEAQ (reference sequence). Trimming stripped 4 bases from V and 8 bases from J, with 17 bases between. CDR3 length: 15 amino acids. This CDR3 is CASSSDGLTREKLFF. Here the CDR3 DNA reads TGTGCCAGCAGCTCAGACGGCCTGACTAGAGAAAAACTGTTTTTT.

The V call is TRBV18, the J call TRBJ2-3; no clear D. There are 13 residues in the CDR3. V lost 3 bases and J lost 3, with 7 bases in between. Germline CDR1 KGHSH, CDR2 LQKENI. Here the CDR3 reads CASSPTRTDTQYF. The DNA of the CDR3 is TGTGCCAGCTCACCCACCCGGACAGATACGCAGTATTTT.

The chain carries TRBV7-3 and TRBJ2-6; a possible D gene is TRBD1 (5 bases). Deletions cut 4 bases from V and 2 bases from J, with 9 bases between. CDR1 and CDR2 from the germline V gene are SGHTA and FQGTGA. This CDR3 is 15 amino acids long. CDR3 DNA sequence: TGTGCCAGCAGCTCCCAGGGTCCTGGGGCCAACGTCCTGACTTTC. Its protein product is CASSSQGPGANVLTF. Looking up the rest from reference TRBV7-3 and TRBJ2-6 gives the full variable domain: GAGVSQTPSNKVTEKGKYVELRCDPISGHTALYWYRQSLGQGPEFLIYFQGTGAADDSGLPNDRFFAVRPEGSVSTLKIQRTERGDSAVYLCASSSQGPGANVLTFGAGSRLTVL.

This clone appeared a single time. This chain joins TRBV18 and TRBJ2-3; weak D call: TRBD1 (6 bases). V lost 2 bases and J 6 bases, leaving 12 bases between the germline ends. The CDR3 spans 14 residues. The germline gives CDR1 KGHSH, CDR2 LQKENI. The CDR3, as DNA: TGTGCCAGCTCACCATACGCAGGGGCCGATACGCAGTATTTT. Its translation: CASSPYAGADTQYF.

The gene calls are TRBV7-2 and TRBJ1-3; D gene uncertain. V was cut by 5 bases and J by 2 bases, with 7 bases left in between. The CDR3 is 13 amino acids. Per germline, CDR1 SGHTA and CDR2 FQGNSA. In DNA form, the CDR3 reads TGTGCCAGCAGCCCCCATCCTGGAAACACCATATATTTT. It translates to CASSPHPGNTIYF.

The V gene is TRBV15, the J gene TRBJ2-1, with 7 bases lining up with TRBD2. The CDR3 length is 14 residues. V was pared by 5 bases and J by 3 bases, with 4 bases of the junction left unmatched. From germline, CDR1 is LNHNV and CDR2 YYDKDF (reference sequence). CDR3 residues: CATSPSGDYNEQFF. In DNA form, the CDR3 reads TGTGCCACCAGCCCCAGCGGGGACTACAATGAGCAGTTCTTC. The full variable domain, completed using reference TRBV15 and TRBJ2-1, is DAMVIQNPRYQVTQFGKPVTLSCSQTLNHNVMYWYQQKSSQAPKLLFHYYDKDFNNEADTPDNFQSRRPNTSFCFLDIRSPGLGDTAMYLCATSPSGDYNEQFFGPGTRLTVL.

The chain employs TRBV2 and TRBJ1-5; 7 bases align to TRBD1. Per the germline V gene, CDR1 is SNHLY and CDR2 is FYNNEI. This CDR3 comprises 14 residues. V lost 3 bases and J lost 6; bases outside the gene matches: 5. CDR3 sequence: CASSEGAGGQPQHF. The DNA of the CDR3 is TGTGCCAGCAGTGAGGGGGCAGGGGGTCAGCCCCAGCATTTT.

This clone has a handful of counts. The chain uses TRBV18 and TRBJ2-2; 7 nucleotides agree with TRBD1. The CDR3 covers 16 residues. Germline V gene lookup returns CDR1 KGHSH and CDR2 LQKENI. The junction had 4 bases not matched to a gene; V was cut back by 3 bases and J by 0 bases. CDR3 coding DNA: TGTGCCAGCTCACCGGGACAGCTAGCGAACACCGGGGAGCTGTTTTTT. It encodes CASSPGQLANTGELFF.

The V call is TRBV25-1, the J call TRBJ2-3; TRBD2 aligns across 7 bases. The CDR3 loop spans 15 amino acids. The V gene end was trimmed by 5 bases and the J gene end by 6 bases; junction bases not matched to a gene: 11. CDR1 is MGHDK and CDR2 is SYGVNS in the germline V gene. The CDR3 protein is CASSPPGGLGDTQYF. The CDR3 DNA reads TGTGCCAGCAGTCCACCGGGAGGACTCGGGGATACGCAGTATTTT.

This chain links TRBV19 with TRBJ1-5; TRBD1 matches at 9 bases. Germline lookup yields CDR1 LNHDA and CDR2 SQIVND (reference sequence). With V trimmed by 3 bases and J by 0 bases, 3 bases remained unmatched. The CDR3 extends over 16 amino acids. In DNA form, the CDR3 reads TGTGCCAGTAGTATGGAGGACAGGGGTAGCAATCAGCCCCAGCATTTT. This sequence encodes CASSMEDRGSNQPQHF.

This sequence joins TRBV19 and TRBJ1-5; D not certain. Looked up from germline, CDR1 is LNHDA and CDR2 is SQIVND (reference sequence). Trimming left V 2 bases short and J 2 bases short, with 13 bases between. The CDR3 contains 16 residues. CDR3 sequence reads: CASSISVGDRNQPQHF. DNA of the CDR3: TGTGCCAGTAGTATATCGGTCGGGGATCGCAATCAGCCCCAGCATTTT. Filled out from reference TRBV19 and TRBJ1-5, the complete variable domain reads DGGITQSPKYLFRKEGQNVTLSCEQNLNHDAMYWYRQDPGQGLRLIYYSQIVNDFQKGDIAEGYSVSREKKESFPLTVTSAQKNPTAFYLCASSISVGDRNQPQHFGDGTRLSIL.

This clone was recorded once. This rearrangement joins TRBV19 to TRBJ1-5, with 8 bases lining up with TRBD1. The CDR3 sequence is 14 residues long. Germline V gives CDR1 LNHDA, CDR2 SQIVND (reference sequence). The V and J ends lost 9 bases and 4 bases, in that order; junction bases with no gene match: 8. This CDR3 reads CASPKDRGNQPQHF. DNA of the CDR3: TGTGCCAGCCCTAAAGACAGGGGAAATCAGCCCCAGCATTTT.

The chain uses TRBV30 and TRBJ1-2, with TRBD1 matching over 10 bases. The V gene's germline CDR1 is GTSNPN and CDR2 SVGIG (reference sequence). V lost 4 bases, J lost 7 bases, and 18 bases stayed unmatched. This CDR3 comprises 17 residues. The CDR3, as DNA: TGTGCCTGGATATCCCCGCCTCTAGACAGGGGGCTGGGTGGCTACACCTTC. This encodes CAWISPPLDRGLGGYTF.

V is TRBV29-1 and J is TRBJ2-3; 8 bases are a match to TRBD2. CDR1 and CDR2 (germline): SQVTM, ANQGSEA. Unmatched junction bases numbered 16, after V lost 6 bases and J lost 5 bases. The CDR3 is 16 residues long. Here the CDR3 DNA reads TGCAGCGTCGGAAGCGGGAGAGATCAGGCCGTAGATACGCAGTATTTT. Its translation is CSVGSGRDQAVDTQYF.

The J gene is TRBJ1-5, the V gene TRBV6-6; 10 bases match TRBD1. The CDR3 has 15 amino acids. CDR1 MNHNY and CDR2 SVGAGI come from the germline V gene (reference sequence). V shed 6 bases, J shed 6 bases, and the junction held 8 bases outside the gene matches. DNA for the CDR3: TGTGCCAGCAGGGGGGACAGGGGAAGGGCTCAGCCCCAGCATTTT. Translating gives CASRGDRGRAQPQHF.

This chain's CDR3 is CASSDGTYGYTF. CDR3 sequence (DNA): TGCGCCAGCAGTGACGGAACTTATGGCTACACCTTC. V usage is TRBV5-1 and J usage is TRBJ1-2, with D unclear. Trimming took 5 bases from V and 5 from J, leaving 10 bases between them. From germline, CDR1 is SGHRS and CDR2 YFSETQ. The CDR3 totals 12 residues.

This clone was recorded only once. The chain employs TRBV4-2 and TRBJ2-5; 9 bases align to TRBD1. CDR1 and CDR2 from the germline V gene are LGHNA and YNFKEQ. The CDR3 spans 14 residues. After removal of 4 bases from V and 5 bases from J, the junction contained 5 bases not matched to a gene. The DNA for the CDR3 is TGTGCCAGCAGCCGCGACAGGGGGAGGGAGACCCAGTACTTC. Translation gives CASSRDRGRETQYF.

V is TRBV14 and J is TRBJ2-3; D uncertain. In germline, CDR1 is SGHDN, CDR2 FVKESK. The V end was cut by 1 base, the J end by 2 bases, with 10 bases between. The CDR3 covers 15 residues. DNA for the CDR3: TGTGCCAGCAGCCAAGGTCGGGCCGACACAGATACGCAGTATTTT. Translated: CASSQGRADTDTQYF.

The chain combines TRBV27 with TRBJ1-1, with unresolved D. CDR1 and CDR2 (germline): MNHEY, SMNVEV (reference sequence). V shed 2 bases and J shed 6 bases, with 13 bases lying between them. This CDR3 has 14 amino acids. CDR3 protein: CASSLKRGRAEAFF. CDR3 in DNA: TGTGCCAGCAGTTTAAAAAGAGGAAGGGCTGAAGCTTTCTTT.

Concerning this clone: The junction departs from the called germline gene at one end, perhaps through a read error. The sample carries other DNA sequences with the same CDR3. This chain links TRBV19 with TRBJ2-5, with D perhaps matching TRBD1 (6 bases). The CDR3 is made up of 14 amino acids. Germline assignment: CDR1 LNHDA and CDR2 SQIVND (reference sequence). The CDR3 DNA reads as TGTGCCAGTAGCACAGGGAGCTCCCAAGAGACTCAGTACTTC. The encoded protein is CASSTGSSQETQYF.

This clone was observed a handful of times. The chain combines TRBV18 with TRBJ1-3; 7 bases agree with TRBD1. The trim removed 6 bases at V and 3 bases at J, leaving 5 bases unmatched. Germline assignment: CDR1 KGHSH and CDR2 LQKENI. This CDR3 is built from 14 residues. CDR3 in amino acids: CASSTGTDGNTIYF. The DNA for the CDR3 is TGTGCCAGCTCGACGGGGACAGATGGAAACACCATATATTTT.

This clone was observed a single time. The CDR3 sequence is CASSLSQGASQSHGYTF. The DNA for the CDR3 is TGCGCCAGCAGCTTGTCGCAGGGGGCTAGTCAAAGCCATGGCTACACCTTC. The genes are TRBV5-1 and TRBJ1-2; the match to TRBD1 covers 8 bases. After removal of 1 base from V and 6 bases from J, the junction contained 14 bases not matched to a gene. The germline CDR1 and CDR2 sequences are SGHRS and YFSETQ. The CDR3 is 17 residues long. Together with reference TRBV5-1 and TRBJ1-2, the CDR3 gives the full variable domain: KAGVTQTPRYLIKTRGQQVTLSCSPISGHRSVSWYQQTPGQGLQFLFEYFSETQRNKGNFPGRFSGRQFSNSRSEMNVSTLELGDSALYLCASSLSQGASQSHGYTFGSGTRLTVV.

The rearrangement uses TRBV9 and TRBJ2-5; TRBD2 matches 14 bases. V shed 4 bases and J 1 base; nucleotides not matched to a gene: 6. The length of the CDR3 is 17 residues. Germline V gene data show CDR1 as SGDLS and CDR2 as YYNGEE. The CDR3 DNA reads TGTGCCAGCAGCCCGCCCGGACTAGCGGGGGGCCAAGAGACCCAGTACTTC. Its translation: CASSPPGLAGGQETQYF.

The chain uses TRBV5-5 and TRBJ1-2, with D unresolved. Trimming left V 4 bases short and J 4 bases short, with 14 bases between. The CDR3 runs 14 residues. Germline V CDR1 and CDR2: SGHKS, YYEKEE (reference sequence). Written as DNA, the CDR3 is TGTGCCAGCAGCGGAGGCTTTAGTGGCTATGGCTACACCTTC. Its protein is CASSGGFSGYGYTF.

CDR3 sequence: CAISERAPEDTQYF. For the CDR3, the DNA is TGTGCCATCAGTGAGAGGGCACCGGAGGATACGCAGTATTTT. The gene calls are TRBV10-3 and TRBJ2-3, with D unclear. This CDR3 spans 14 amino acids. Trimming pared 2 bases from V and 6 bases from J, leaving 12 bases between. CDR1 ENHRY and CDR2 SYGVKD come from the germline V gene.